The clone carrying this T cell receptor (beta chain) occurred a few times. The data belong to a study of blood T cell repertoires in COVID-19. About the study: The United States, Italy and Spain provided the acute and convalescent COVID-19 samples. PBMCs, B-cell-depleted T cells, or T cells provided the cDNA or gDNA that made up the material.

This CDR3 region has 15 residues. V shed 4 bases, J shed 6 bases, and the junction held 9 bases outside the gene matches. Germline loops: CDR1 SGHRS, CDR2 YFSETQ. Per the original data handling: Amplification from reference gene primers served as the basis for estimated nucleated cell counts. TCRdb's copy holds only in-frame clones and misses some; the assay was immunoSEQ multiplex PCR. The DNA gave D and trimming, while V, J and clone size come from that table. There are some 210,000 clones in the sample; approximately 82% occur only once, and roughly 2.9% lies in the top ten. The TCR sequence derives from a man aged 50 or older with active or convalescent COVID-19. The rearrangement joins TRBV5-1 to TRBJ1-5, with 8 bases lining up with TRBD1. Sample: peripheral blood. CDR3 coding DNA: TGCGCCAGCAGCCTGACAGGGGCCGGGAGTCAGCCCCAGCATTTT. Protein sequence: CASSLTGAGSQPQHF.